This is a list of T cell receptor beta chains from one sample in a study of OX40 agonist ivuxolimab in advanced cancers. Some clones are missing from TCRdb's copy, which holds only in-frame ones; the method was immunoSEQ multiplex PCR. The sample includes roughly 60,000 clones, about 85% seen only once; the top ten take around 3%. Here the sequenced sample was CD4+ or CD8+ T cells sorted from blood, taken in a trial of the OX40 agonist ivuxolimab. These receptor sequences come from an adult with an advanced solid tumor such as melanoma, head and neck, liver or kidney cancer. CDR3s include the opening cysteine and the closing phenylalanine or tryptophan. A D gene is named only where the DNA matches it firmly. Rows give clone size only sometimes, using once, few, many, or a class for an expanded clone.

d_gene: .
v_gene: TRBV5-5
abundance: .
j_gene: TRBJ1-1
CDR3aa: CASSFLENTEAFF
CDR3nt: TGTGCCAGCAGCTTTCTGGAGAACACTGAAGCTTTCTTT

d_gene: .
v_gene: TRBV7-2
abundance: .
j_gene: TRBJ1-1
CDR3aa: CASRLASVTEAFF
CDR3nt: TGTGCCAGCAGACTCGCATCTGTCACTGAAGCTTTCTTT

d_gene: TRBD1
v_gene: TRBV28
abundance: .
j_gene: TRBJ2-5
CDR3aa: CASRLQGAVETQYF
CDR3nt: TGTGCCAGCAGGCTTCAGGGGGCAGTGGAGACCCAGTACTTC

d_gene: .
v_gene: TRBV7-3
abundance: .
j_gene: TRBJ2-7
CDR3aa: CASSLQGERSYEQYF
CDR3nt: TGTGCCAGCAGCTTACAGGGTGAGAGATCCTACGAGCAGTACTTC

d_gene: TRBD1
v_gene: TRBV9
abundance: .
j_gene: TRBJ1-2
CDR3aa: CASRSGQGLSGYTF
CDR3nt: TGTGCCAGCAGATCCGGACAGGGTCTCTCTGGCTACACCTTC

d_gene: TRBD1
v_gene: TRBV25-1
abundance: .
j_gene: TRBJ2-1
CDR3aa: CASRPTGGGGEQFF
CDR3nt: TGTGCCAGCAGACCGACAGGGGGCGGGGGTGAGCAGTTCTTC

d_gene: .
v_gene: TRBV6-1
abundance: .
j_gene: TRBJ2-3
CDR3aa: CASSEFRVSDTQYF
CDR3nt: TGTGCCAGCAGTGAATTCAGGGTCTCAGATACGCAGTATTTT

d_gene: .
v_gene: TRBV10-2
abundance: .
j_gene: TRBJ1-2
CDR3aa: CASSETDGTTTF
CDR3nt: TGCGCCAGCAGTGAGACCGACGGGACTACCACCTTC

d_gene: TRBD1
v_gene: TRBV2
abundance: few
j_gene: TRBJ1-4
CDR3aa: CASSDSDRDEKLFF
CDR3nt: TGTGCCAGCAGTGACTCCGACAGGGATGAAAAACTGTTTTTT

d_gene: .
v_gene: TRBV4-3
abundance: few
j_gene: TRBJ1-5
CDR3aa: CASSQDLGQGDQPQHF
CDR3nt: TGCGCCAGCAGCCAAGATCTCGGCCAGGGCGATCAGCCCCAGCATTTT

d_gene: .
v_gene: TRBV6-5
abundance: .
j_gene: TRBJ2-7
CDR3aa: CASSYGGIDYEQYF
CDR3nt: TGTGCCAGCAGTTACGGCGGGATTGACTACGAGCAGTACTTC

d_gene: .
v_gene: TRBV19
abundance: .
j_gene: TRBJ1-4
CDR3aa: CASSIGPEEEKLFF
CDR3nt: TGTGCCAGTAGTATTGGGCCCGAGGAGGAAAAACTGTTTTTT

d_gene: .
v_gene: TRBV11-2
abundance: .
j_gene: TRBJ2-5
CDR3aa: CASSPETPQETQYF
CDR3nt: TGTGCCAGCAGCCCCGAAACACCACAAGAGACCCAGTACTTC

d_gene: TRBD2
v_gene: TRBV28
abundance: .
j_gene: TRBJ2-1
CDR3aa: CASSLEQREKFF
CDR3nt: TGTGCCAGCAGTTTGGAGCAGCGGGAGAAGTTCTTC

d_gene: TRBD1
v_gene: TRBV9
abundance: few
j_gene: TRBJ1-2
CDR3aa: CASSQGQGGVNYGYTF
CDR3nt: TGTGCCAGCAGCCAGGGACAGGGAGGAGTTAACTATGGCTACACCTTC

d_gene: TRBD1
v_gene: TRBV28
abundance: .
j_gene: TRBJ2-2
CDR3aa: CASSFGDDRAGELFF
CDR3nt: TGTGCCAGCAGTTTCGGGGATGACAGGGCCGGGGAGCTGTTTTTT

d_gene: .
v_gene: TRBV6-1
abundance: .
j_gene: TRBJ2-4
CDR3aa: CASDSVAKNIQYF
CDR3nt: TGTGCCAGCGACAGTGTGGCCAAAAACATTCAGTACTTC

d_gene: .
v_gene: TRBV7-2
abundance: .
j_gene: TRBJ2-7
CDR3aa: CASSLAPTGLSYEQYF
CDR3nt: TGTGCCAGCAGCTTAGCCCCAACGGGACTCAGCTACGAGCAGTACTTC

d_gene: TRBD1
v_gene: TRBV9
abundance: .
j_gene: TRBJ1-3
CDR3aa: CASSLTGTGIGNTIYF
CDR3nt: TGTGCCAGCAGCTTAACCGGGACAGGGATTGGAAACACCATATATTTT

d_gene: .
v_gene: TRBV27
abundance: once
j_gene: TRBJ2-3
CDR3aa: CASSLSGQNTDTQYF
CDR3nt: TGTGCCAGCAGTCTGAGCGGGCAAAACACAGATACGCAGTATTTT

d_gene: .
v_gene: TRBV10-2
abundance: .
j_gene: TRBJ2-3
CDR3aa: CASSDPSTDTQYF
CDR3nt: TGCGCCAGCAGTGACCCTAGCACAGATACGCAGTATTTT

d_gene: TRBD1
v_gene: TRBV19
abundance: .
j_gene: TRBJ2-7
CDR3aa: CASTLGQGSYEQYF
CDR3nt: TGTGCCAGTACCCTGGGACAGGGTTCCTACGAGCAGTACTTC

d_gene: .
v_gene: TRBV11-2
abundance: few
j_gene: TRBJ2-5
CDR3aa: CASSLGVGLGTQYF
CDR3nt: TGTGCCAGCAGCTTAGGAGTGGGTCTCGGGACCCAGTACTTC

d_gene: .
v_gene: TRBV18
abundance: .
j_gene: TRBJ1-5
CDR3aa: CASSQETYSNQPQHF
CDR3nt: TGTGCCAGCTCTCAAGAGACTTATAGCAATCAGCCCCAGCATTTT

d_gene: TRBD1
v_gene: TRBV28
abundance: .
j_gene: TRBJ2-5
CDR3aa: CASSSPDRGGGETQYF
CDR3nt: TGTGCCAGCAGTTCCCCGGACAGGGGAGGGGGGGAGACCCAGTACTTC

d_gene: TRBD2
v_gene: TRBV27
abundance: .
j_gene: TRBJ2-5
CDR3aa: CASSLSPPSGGTEETQYF
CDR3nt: TGTGCCAGCAGTTTATCCCCCCCTAGCGGGGGAACCGAAGAGACCCAGTACTTC

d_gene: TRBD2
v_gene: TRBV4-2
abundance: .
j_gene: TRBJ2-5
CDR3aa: CASSQERTGLKTQYF
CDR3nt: TGTGCCAGCAGCCAAGAACGGACGGGACTAAAGACCCAGTACTTC

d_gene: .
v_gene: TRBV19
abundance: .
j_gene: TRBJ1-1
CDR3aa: CASSIDRKGMANTEAFF
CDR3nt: TGTGCCAGTAGTATAGATCGCAAGGGAATGGCGAACACTGAAGCTTTCTTT

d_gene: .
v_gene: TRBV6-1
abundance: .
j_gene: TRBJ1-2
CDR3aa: CASSEVVAGDYGYTF
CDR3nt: TGTGCCAGCAGTGAAGTAGTGGCAGGCGACTATGGCTACACCTTC

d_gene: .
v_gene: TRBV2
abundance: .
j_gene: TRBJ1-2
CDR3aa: CASSTNRADGYTF
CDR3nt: TGTGCCAGCAGTACGAACAGGGCAGATGGCTACACCTTC

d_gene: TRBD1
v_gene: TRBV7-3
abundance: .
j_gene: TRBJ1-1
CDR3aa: CASSPQGASAEAFF
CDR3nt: TGTGCCAGCAGCCCGCAGGGGGCAAGTGCTGAAGCTTTCTTT

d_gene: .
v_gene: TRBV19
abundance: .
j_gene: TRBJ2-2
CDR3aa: CASSISVNTGELFF
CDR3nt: TGTGCCAGTAGTATAAGTGTGAACACCGGGGAGCTGTTTTTT

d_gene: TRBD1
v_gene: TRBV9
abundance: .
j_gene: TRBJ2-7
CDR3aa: CASSFRDRGYEQYF
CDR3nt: TGTGCCAGCAGCTTCCGGGACAGGGGCTACGAGCAGTACTTC

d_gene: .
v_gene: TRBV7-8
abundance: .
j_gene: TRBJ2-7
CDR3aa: CASSLGDGGSHEQYF
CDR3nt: TGTGCCAGCAGCTTAGGAGACGGGGGATCCCACGAGCAGTACTTC

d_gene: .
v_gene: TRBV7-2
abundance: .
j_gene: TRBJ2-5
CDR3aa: CASSRGGETQYF
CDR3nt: TGTGCCAGCTCGCGGGGTGGGGAGACCCAGTACTTC

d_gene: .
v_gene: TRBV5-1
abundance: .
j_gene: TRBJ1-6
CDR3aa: CASRTDNSPLHF
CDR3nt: TGCGCCAGCAGGACAGATAATTCACCCCTCCACTTT

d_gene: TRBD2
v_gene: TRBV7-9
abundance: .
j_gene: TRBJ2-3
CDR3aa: CASSQGLGIPADTQYF
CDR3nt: TGTGCCAGCAGCCAGGGACTAGGGATCCCCGCAGATACGCAGTATTTT

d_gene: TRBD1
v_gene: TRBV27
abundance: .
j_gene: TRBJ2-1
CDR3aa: CASSLDRDFYNEQFF
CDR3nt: TGTGCCAGCAGCCTCGACAGGGATTTCTACAATGAGCAGTTCTTC

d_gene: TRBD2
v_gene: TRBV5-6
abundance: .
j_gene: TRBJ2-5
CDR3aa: CASSLVATSGGRETQYF
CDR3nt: TGTGCCAGCAGCTTGGTGGCGACTAGCGGGGGCCGAGAGACCCAGTACTTC

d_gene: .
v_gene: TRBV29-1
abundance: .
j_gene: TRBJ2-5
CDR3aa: CSVNSYQETQYF
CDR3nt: TGCAGCGTTAACAGCTACCAAGAGACCCAGTACTTC

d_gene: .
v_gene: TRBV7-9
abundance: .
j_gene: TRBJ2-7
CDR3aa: CASSPQAGAYEQYF
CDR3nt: TGTGCCAGCAGCCCCCAGGCCGGTGCCTACGAGCAGTACTTC

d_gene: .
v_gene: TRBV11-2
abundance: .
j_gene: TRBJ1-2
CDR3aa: CASSLSSGASYGYTF
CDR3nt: TGTGCCAGCAGCTTGAGTTCAGGGGCAAGCTATGGCTACACCTTC

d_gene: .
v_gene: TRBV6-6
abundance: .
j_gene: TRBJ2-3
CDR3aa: CASLTGYTDTQYF
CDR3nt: TGTGCCAGCCTCACGGGGTACACAGATACGCAGTATTTT

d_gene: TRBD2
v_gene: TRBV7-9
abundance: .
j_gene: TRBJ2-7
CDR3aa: CASSSASGNDYEQYF
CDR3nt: TGTGCCAGCAGTTCGGCTAGCGGTAATGACTACGAGCAGTACTTC

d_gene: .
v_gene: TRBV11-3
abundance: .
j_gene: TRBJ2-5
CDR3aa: CASSTHRGETQYF
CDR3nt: TGTGCCAGCAGCACCCACAGAGGAGAGACCCAGTACTTC

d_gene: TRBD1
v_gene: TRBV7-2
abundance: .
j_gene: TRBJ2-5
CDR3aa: CASSAYRGEETQYF
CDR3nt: TGTGCCAGCAGCGCATACAGGGGGGAGGAGACCCAGTACTTC

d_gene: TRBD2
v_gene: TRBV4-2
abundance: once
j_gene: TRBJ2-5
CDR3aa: CASSISGSLQETQYF
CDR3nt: TGTGCCAGCAGCATTAGCGGGAGTTTACAAGAGACCCAGTACTTC

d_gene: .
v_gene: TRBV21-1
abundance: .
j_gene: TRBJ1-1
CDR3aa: CASSKRSLLNTEAFF
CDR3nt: TGTGCCAGCAGCAAAAGGTCGTTATTGAACACTGAAGCTTTCTTT

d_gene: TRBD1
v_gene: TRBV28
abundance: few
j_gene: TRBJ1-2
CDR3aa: CASSSGQGLGYTF
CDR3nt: TGTGCCAGCAGTTCCGGACAGGGTCTTGGCTACACCTTC

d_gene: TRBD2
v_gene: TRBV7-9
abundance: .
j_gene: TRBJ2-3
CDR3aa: CASSLDPGAGDADTQYF
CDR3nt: TGTGCCAGCAGCTTAGATCCTGGAGCGGGAGATGCAGATACGCAGTATTTT

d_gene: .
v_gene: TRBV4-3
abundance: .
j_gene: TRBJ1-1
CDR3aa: CASSLRVRDTEAFF
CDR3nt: TGCGCCAGCAGCCTCAGGGTTAGGGACACTGAAGCTTTCTTT

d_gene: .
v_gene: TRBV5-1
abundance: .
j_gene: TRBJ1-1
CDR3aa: CASSLLGLTEAFF
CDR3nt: TGCGCCAGCAGCTTATTGGGACTCACTGAAGCTTTCTTT

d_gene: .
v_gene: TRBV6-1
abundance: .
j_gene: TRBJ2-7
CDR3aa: CASSEARWGYEQYF
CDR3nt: TGTGCCAGCAGTGAAGCGCGGTGGGGGTACGAGCAGTACTTC

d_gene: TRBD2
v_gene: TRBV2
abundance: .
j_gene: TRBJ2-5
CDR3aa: CASSEEASGLQETQYF
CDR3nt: TGTGCCAGCAGTGAAGAGGCTAGCGGGCTCCAAGAGACCCAGTACTTC

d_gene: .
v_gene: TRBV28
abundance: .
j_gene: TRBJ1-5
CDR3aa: CASKYHTSGSYSNQPQHF
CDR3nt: TGTGCCAGCAAGTATCACACTTCTGGGAGTTATAGCAATCAGCCCCAGCATTTT

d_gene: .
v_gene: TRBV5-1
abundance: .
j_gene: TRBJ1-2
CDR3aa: CASSGDTALANYGYTF
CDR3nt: TGCGCCAGCAGCGGGGACACGGCTTTAGCTAACTATGGCTACACCTTC

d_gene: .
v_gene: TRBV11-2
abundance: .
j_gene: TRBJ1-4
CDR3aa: CASSSVIEKLFF
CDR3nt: TGTGCCAGCAGCTCCGTTATTGAAAAACTGTTTTTT

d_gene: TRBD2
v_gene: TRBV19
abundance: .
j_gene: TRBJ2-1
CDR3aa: CASSMSSGVTGNEQFF
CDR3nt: TGTGCCAGTAGTATGTCTAGCGGGGTAACGGGCAATGAGCAGTTCTTC

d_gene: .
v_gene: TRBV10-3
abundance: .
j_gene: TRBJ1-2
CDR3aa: CAMKEDRNYGYTF
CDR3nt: TGTGCCATGAAGGAGGACAGAAACTATGGCTACACCTTC

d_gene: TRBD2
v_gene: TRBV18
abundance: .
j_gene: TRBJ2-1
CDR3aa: CASSPGLAGGLEKWSASYNEQFF
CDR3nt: TGTGCCAGCTCACCGGGACTAGCGGGAGGTCTTGAAAAGTGGTCTGCCTCCTACAATGAGCAGTTCTTC